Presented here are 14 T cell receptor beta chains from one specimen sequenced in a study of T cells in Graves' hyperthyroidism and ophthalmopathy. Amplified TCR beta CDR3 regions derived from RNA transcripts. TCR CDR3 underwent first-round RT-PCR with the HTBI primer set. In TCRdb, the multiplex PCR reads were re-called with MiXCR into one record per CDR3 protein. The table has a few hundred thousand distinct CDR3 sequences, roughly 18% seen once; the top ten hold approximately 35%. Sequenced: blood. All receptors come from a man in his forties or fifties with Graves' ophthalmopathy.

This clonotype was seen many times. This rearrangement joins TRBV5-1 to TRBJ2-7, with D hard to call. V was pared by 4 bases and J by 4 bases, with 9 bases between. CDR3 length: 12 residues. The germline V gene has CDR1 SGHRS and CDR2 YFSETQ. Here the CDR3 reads CASSLNNYEQYF. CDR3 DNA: TGCGCCAGCAGCCTAAACAATTACGAGCAGTACTTC.

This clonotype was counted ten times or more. This CDR3 is CASGGLAGVGQETQYF. CDR3 coding DNA: TGTGCCAGCGGGGGACTAGCGGGAGTGGGACAAGAGACCCAGTACTTC. The J gene is TRBJ2-5, the V gene TRBV2, with 14 bases aligning to TRBD2. Germline V CDR1 and CDR2: SNHLY, FYNNEI. The J segment lost 2 bases and the V segment lost 8 bases, leaving 7 bases of the junction unmatched. The CDR3 length is 16 residues.

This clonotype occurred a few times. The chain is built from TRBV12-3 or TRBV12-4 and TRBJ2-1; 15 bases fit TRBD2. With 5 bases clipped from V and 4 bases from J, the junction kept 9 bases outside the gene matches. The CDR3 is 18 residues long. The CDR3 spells CASSLPGLAGGNYNEQFF. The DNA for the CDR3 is TGTGCCAGCAGTCTTCCGGGACTAGCGGGAGGAAATTACAATGAGCAGTTCTTC.

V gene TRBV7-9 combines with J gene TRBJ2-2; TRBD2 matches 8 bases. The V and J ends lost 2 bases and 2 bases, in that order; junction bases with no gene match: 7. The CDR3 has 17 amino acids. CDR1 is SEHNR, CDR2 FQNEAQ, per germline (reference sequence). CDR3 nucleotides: TGTGCCAGCAGCTTACCGACTAGCGAGTTTAACACCGGGGAGCTGTTTTTT. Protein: CASSLPTSEFNTGELFF.

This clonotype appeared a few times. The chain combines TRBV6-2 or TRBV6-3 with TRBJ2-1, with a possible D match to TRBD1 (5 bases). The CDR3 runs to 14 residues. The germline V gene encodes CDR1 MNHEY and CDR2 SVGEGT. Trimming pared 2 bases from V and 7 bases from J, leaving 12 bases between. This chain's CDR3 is CASSYPQVENEQFF. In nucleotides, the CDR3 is TGTGCCAGCAGTTACCCACAGGTCGAGAATGAGCAGTTCTTC.

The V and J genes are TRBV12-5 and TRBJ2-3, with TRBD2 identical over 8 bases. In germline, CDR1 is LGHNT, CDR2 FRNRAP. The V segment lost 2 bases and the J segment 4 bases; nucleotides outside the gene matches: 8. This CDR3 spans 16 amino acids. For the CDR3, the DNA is TGTGCTAGTGGTTTGTGGTCGGGAGGGCCGCCAGATACGCAGTATTTT. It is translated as CASGLWSGGPPDTQYF.

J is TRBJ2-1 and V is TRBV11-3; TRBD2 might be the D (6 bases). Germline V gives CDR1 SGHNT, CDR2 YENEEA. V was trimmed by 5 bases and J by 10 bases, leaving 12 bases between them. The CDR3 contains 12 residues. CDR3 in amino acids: CASSRAGGEQFF. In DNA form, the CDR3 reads TGTGCCAGCAGCCGGGCTGGGGGGGAGCAGTTCTTC.

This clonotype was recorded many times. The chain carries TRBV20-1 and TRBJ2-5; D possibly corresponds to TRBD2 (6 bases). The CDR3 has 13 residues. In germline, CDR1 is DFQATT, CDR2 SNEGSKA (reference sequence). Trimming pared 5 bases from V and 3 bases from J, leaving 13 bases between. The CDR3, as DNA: TGCAGTGCTGGAGGGACTGCGAAAGAGACCCAGTACTTC. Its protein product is CSAGGTAKETQYF.

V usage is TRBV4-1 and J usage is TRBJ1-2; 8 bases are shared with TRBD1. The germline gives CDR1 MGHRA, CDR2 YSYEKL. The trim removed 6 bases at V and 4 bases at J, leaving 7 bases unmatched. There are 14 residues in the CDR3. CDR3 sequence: CASRLGQGLYGYTF. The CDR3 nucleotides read TGCGCCAGCAGACTAGGACAGGGCCTCTATGGCTACACCTTC.

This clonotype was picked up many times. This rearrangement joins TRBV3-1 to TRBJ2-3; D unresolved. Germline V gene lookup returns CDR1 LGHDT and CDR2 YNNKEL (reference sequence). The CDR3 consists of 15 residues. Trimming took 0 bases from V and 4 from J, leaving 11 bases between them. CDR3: CASSQDRGSADTQYF. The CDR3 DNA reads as TGTGCCAGCAGCCAAGATCGTGGGTCGGCAGATACGCAGTATTTT.

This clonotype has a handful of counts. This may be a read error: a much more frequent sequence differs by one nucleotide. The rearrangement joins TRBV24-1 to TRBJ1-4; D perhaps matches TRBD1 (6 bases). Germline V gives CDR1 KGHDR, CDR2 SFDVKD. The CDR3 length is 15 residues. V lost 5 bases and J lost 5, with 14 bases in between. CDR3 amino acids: CATSGTQGANEKLFF. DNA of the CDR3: TGTGCCACCAGTGGAACACAGGGAGCGAATGAAAAACTGTTTTTT.

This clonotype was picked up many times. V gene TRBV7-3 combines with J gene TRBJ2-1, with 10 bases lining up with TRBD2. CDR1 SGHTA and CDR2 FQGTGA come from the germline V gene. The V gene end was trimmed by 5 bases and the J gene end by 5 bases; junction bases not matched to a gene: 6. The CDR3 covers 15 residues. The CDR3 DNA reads TGTGCCAGCAGCCGAGGACTAGCGGACAACAATGAGCAGTTCTTC. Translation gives CASSRGLADNNEQFF.

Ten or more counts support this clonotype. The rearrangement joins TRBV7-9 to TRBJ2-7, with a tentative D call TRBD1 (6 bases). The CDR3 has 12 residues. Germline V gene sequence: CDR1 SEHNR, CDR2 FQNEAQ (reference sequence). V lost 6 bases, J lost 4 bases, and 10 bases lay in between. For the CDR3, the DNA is TGTGCCAGCAGTCTACAGGGATACGAGCAGTACTTC. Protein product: CASSLQGYEQYF.

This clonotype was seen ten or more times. DNA for the CDR3: TGTGCCAGCAGCTTACGACAGCGTATGACCTACGAGCAGTACTTC. It yields the protein CASSLRQRMTYEQYF. The rearrangement links TRBV11-2 to TRBJ2-7, with D perhaps matching TRBD1 (5 bases). Germline loops: CDR1 SGHAT, CDR2 FQNNGV. The CDR3 loop spans 15 amino acids. V was clipped by 2 bases and J by 2 bases, with 13 bases between them.